The 19 T cell receptor beta chains below come from one sample, sequenced in a study of cytomegalovirus exposure and HLA in healthy donors. The PCR contained 60 Vbeta and 13 Jbeta primers. Method: immunoSEQ multiplex PCR; TCRdb's copy keeps in-frame clones and lacks some. In the table there are roughly 100,000 clones, about 74% of which are singletons. Sequencing was done on a sample of PBMCs. All receptors derive from a female donor in good health and CMV-seronegative.

J is TRBJ1-1 and V is TRBV30; 7 bases map to TRBD1. This CDR3 comprises 15 residues. CDR1 is GTSNPN, CDR2 SVGIG, per germline (reference sequence). Trimming cost V 0 bases and J 6 bases; bases outside gene matches: 10. The chain's CDR3 is CAWSVGGSGSAEAFF. The DNA for the CDR3 is TGTGCCTGGAGTGTAGGGGGCTCGGGGTCCGCTGAAGCTTTCTTT. Using reference TRBV30 and TRBJ1-1 for the parts outside the CDR3, the full variable domain is SQTIHQWPATLVQPVGSPLSLECTVEGTSNPNLYWYRQAAGRGLQLLFYSVGIGQISSEVPQNLSASRPQDRQFILSSKKLLLSDSGFYLCAWSVGGSGSAEAFFGQGTRLTVV.

The chain links TRBV30 to TRBJ1-2; D not certain. Germline loops: CDR1 GTSNPN, CDR2 SVGIG (reference sequence). The CDR3 length is 12 residues. With 7 bases removed from V and 5 bases from J, the gap between germline ends came to 14 bases. The DNA of the CDR3 is TGTGCCTTGAGCCGGGGAGAGTATGGCTACACCTTC. Its translation is CALSRGEYGYTF.

V is TRBV7-6 and J is TRBJ2-1; TRBD2 matches at 15 bases. The CDR3 consists of 18 residues. The V segment lost 1 base and the J segment 2 bases; nucleotides outside the gene matches: 3. Per the germline V gene, CDR1 is SGHVS and CDR2 is FNYEAQ. The CDR3 sequence: CASSLGTSGGATYNEQFF. The CDR3 nucleotides read TGTGCCAGCAGCTTAGGGACTAGCGGGGGGGCCACCTACAATGAGCAGTTCTTC. Together with reference TRBV7-6 and TRBJ2-1, the CDR3 gives the full variable domain: GAGVSQSPRYKVTKRGQDVALRCDPISGHVSLYWYRQALGQGPEFLTYFNYEAQQDKSGLPNDRFSAERPEGSISTLTIQRTEQRDSAMYRCASSLGTSGGATYNEQFFGPGTRLTVL.

The chain employs TRBV7-2 and TRBJ2-2, with 9 bases aligning to TRBD2. There are 18 residues in the CDR3. V dropped 1 base and J dropped 7; count of bases not matched to a gene: 13. Germline CDR1 reads SGHTA; CDR2 reads FQGNSA. The CDR3 loop reads CASSLVRAGGWSGGELFF. The CDR3 DNA reads as TGTGCCAGCAGCTTAGTTCGGGCGGGAGGGTGGAGTGGCGGGGAGCTGTTTTTT.

The J gene is TRBJ1-1, the V gene TRBV7-6; a weak D match, TRBD1 (5 bases). V lost 3 bases, J lost 1 base, and 12 bases lay in between. This CDR3 is 15 amino acids long. Germline loops: CDR1 SGHVS, CDR2 FNYEAQ. The CDR3, as DNA: TGTGCCAGCAGCTTTTCCTTGACAGAGAACACTGAAGCTTTCTTT. Translation gives CASSFSLTENTEAFF.

The chain carries TRBV10-3 and TRBJ1-2; no clear D gene. CDR3 length: 13 residues. Trimming pared 2 bases from V and 6 bases from J, leaving 10 bases between. The V gene's germline CDR1 is ENHRY and CDR2 SYGVKD. As DNA, the CDR3 is TGTGCCATCAGTGAGCTGCCAGGTCATGGCTACACCTTC. Translating it yields CAISELPGHGYTF.

V gene TRBV7-8 combines with J gene TRBJ1-5; tentatively, D is TRBD1 (6 bases). Germline values: CDR1 SGHVS, CDR2 FQNEAQ. The CDR3 is 15 residues long. Trimming took off 2 bases at V and 3 bases at J, with 11 bases between the two ends. In nucleotides, the CDR3 is TGTGCCAGCAGCTTATCTGGACAGTCCAATCAGCCCCAGCATTTT. Amino acids: CASSLSGQSNQPQHF.

In this sample, this clone turned up a few times. V usage is TRBV18 and J usage is TRBJ1-1; no clear D gene. The ends were cut back, 4 bases at V and 1 base at J, with 7 bases in the middle. Germline CDR1 reads KGHSH; CDR2 reads LQKENI. The CDR3 sequence is 13 residues long. As DNA, the CDR3 is TGTGCCAGCTCACAGGAGGGGAACACTGAAGCTTTCTTT. This sequence encodes CASSQEGNTEAFF. Drawing the rest from reference TRBV18 and TRBJ1-1, the complete variable domain is NAGVMQNPRHLVRRRGQEARLRCSPMKGHSHVYWYRQLPEEGLKFMVYLQKENIIDESGMPKERFSAEFPKEGPSILRIQQVVRGDSAAYFCASSQEGNTEAFFGQGTRLTVV.

This chain joins TRBV5-5 and TRBJ1-5; the D is unclear. CDR1 and CDR2 from the germline V gene are SGHKS and YYEKEE (reference sequence). This CDR3 spans 15 amino acids. Trimming took off 0 bases at V and 3 bases at J, with 10 bases between the two ends. CDR3 amino acids: CASSLVAGNNQPQHF. In nucleotides, the CDR3 is TGTGCCAGCAGCTTGGTGGCAGGCAACAATCAGCCCCAGCATTTT.

J is TRBJ2-7 and V is TRBV7-9, with 12 bases fitting TRBD2. J gave up 3 bases and V 5 bases, and 11 bases lay outside the gene matches. The CDR3 runs 17 residues. CDR1 and CDR2 (germline): SEHNR, FQNEAQ (reference sequence). The CDR3 nucleotides are TGTGCCAGCAGCCTGACTAGCGGGAGATTGTTCGGCTACGAGCAGTACTTC. Encoded protein: CASSLTSGRLFGYEQYF.

V gene TRBV4-1 combines with J gene TRBJ2-3; 11 bases agree with TRBD2. The V gene's germline CDR1 is MGHRA and CDR2 YSYEKL. V trimming: 4 bases; J trimming: 5 bases; junction bases outside the gene matches: 5. The CDR3 has 15 amino acids. CDR3 residues: CASSRLTSGEDTQYF. DNA for the CDR3: TGCGCCAGCAGCCGCCTGACTAGCGGGGAAGATACGCAGTATTTT.

The chain combines TRBV5-6 with TRBJ2-1; 7 nucleotides align to TRBD2. V dropped 4 bases and J dropped 7; count of bases not matched to a gene: 11. The CDR3 covers 15 residues. Germline V gene data show CDR1 as SGHDT and CDR2 as YYEEEE. CDR3 in amino acids: CASSTRNRRGNEQFF. CDR3 in DNA: TGTGCCAGCAGCACCCGGAACAGGCGGGGGAATGAGCAGTTCTTC.

The chain combines TRBV23-1 with TRBJ2-5; TRBD2 aligns across 14 bases. The closer fit of TRBJ2-7 to the DNA end suggests the J call may be wrong. TRBV23-1 is an ORF, with its function uncertain. The CDR3 consists of 16 residues. CDR3 sequence: CASSQTGTSGRYEQYF. The DNA of the CDR3 is TGCGCCAGCAGTCAAACCGGGACTAGCGGGAGATACGAGCAGTACTTC.

The chain joins TRBV19 to TRBJ1-3; D is unclear. V lost 8 bases and J lost 10, with 15 bases in between. The CDR3 totals 12 residues. The germline CDR1 and CDR2 sequences are LNHDA and SQIVND (reference sequence). The CDR3 DNA sequence: TGTGCCAGTCAACCAGGCGATCGGACCATATATTTT. Residues: CASQPGDRTIYF.

The genes are TRBV9 and TRBJ2-5; 7 bases agree with TRBD2. The CDR3 runs to 17 residues. CDR1 is SGDLS, CDR2 YYNGEE, per germline. J gave up 5 bases and V 0 bases, and 13 bases lay outside the gene matches. CDR3 protein: CASSVGGTSESRETQYF. DNA for the CDR3: TGTGCCAGCAGCGTAGGTGGAACTAGCGAGTCCCGGGAGACCCAGTACTTC.

This clone was counted only a few times. The V call is TRBV2, the J call TRBJ2-5; 10 bases are a match to TRBD2. V shed 6 bases, J shed 5 bases, and the junction held 15 bases outside the gene matches. Germline CDR1 is SNHLY and CDR2 is FYNNEI. This CDR3 region has 17 residues. CDR3 DNA sequence: TGTGCCAGCAGACCCCTAGCGGGGGCCCTTAATCGCGAGACCCAGTACTTC. Its translation: CASRPLAGALNRETQYF.

The chain uses TRBV27 and TRBJ2-7, with D perhaps matching TRBD1 (5 bases). Trimming removed 2 bases at V and 2 bases at J, with 10 bases between. This CDR3 is 14 amino acids long. Germline loops: CDR1 MNHEY, CDR2 SMNVEV (reference sequence). Written as DNA, the CDR3 is TGTGCCAGCAGTTTACGGTCAGGGACCTACGAGCAGTACTTC. It translates to CASSLRSGTYEQYF.

The chain employs TRBV6-1 and TRBJ2-1; unclear D gene. Looked up from germline, CDR1 is MNHNS and CDR2 is SASEGT. The CDR3 loop spans 15 amino acids. V dropped 1 base and J dropped 0 bases, with 7 bases sitting between them. CDR3 DNA: TGTGCCAGCAGTGAAGGGGCGAGCTCCTACAATGAGCAGTTCTTC. Residues: CASSEGASSYNEQFF.

V usage is TRBV6-5 and J usage is TRBJ1-5; 8 nucleotides line up with TRBD1. The CDR3 covers 14 residues. The germline CDR1 and CDR2 sequences are MNHEY and SVGAGI. Trimming cost V 10 bases and J 4 bases; bases outside gene matches: 9. CDR3 bases: TGTGCCACTCGGACAGGGATGGGAAATCAGCCCCAGCATTTT. Its translation: CATRTGMGNQPQHF.